Shown below are 6 T cell receptor beta chains from a single sample sequenced in a study of blood T cell repertoires in COVID-19. TCRdb keeps only in-frame clones here, not all; method: immunoSEQ multiplex PCR. Among 95,000 to 150,000 clones listed, about 90% were seen once. Sequenced sample: peripheral blood. The receptors shown here come from a woman in her seventies with acute or convalescent COVID-19.

This clone was seen just once. The J gene is TRBJ2-7, the V gene TRBV9; a weak D match, TRBD2 (6 bases). The germline V and J ends were trimmed by 0 bases and 4 bases, with 11 bases remaining between them. Per germline, CDR1 SGDLS and CDR2 YYNGEE. The CDR3 contains 14 residues. The CDR3 here is CASSVAAGTYEQYF. The CDR3 DNA sequence: TGTGCCAGCAGCGTAGCGGCGGGGACGTACGAGCAGTACTTC.

This clone occurred once. The chain couples TRBV5-1 to TRBJ2-2; a possible D gene is TRBD1 (6 bases). Germline V lookup: CDR1 SGHRS, CDR2 YFSETQ. The CDR3 length is 16 residues. With 0 bases removed from V and 4 bases from J, the gap between germline ends came to 13 bases. The CDR3 is CASSLAEGHATGELFF. The CDR3 DNA sequence: TGCGCCAGCAGCTTGGCCGAGGGACACGCCACCGGGGAGCTGTTTTTT.

This clone was seen only a few times. The V and J genes are TRBV11-3 and TRBJ1-1; possible D gene TRBD1, 6 bases. This CDR3 comprises 14 residues. Germline CDR1 SGHNT, CDR2 YENEEA. V dropped 4 bases and J dropped 4 bases, with 13 bases sitting between them. CDR3 residues: CASSYRGGITEAFF. The CDR3 coding sequence is TGTGCCAGCAGCTATCGGGGGGGCATCACTGAAGCTTTCTTT.

V usage is TRBV7-2 and J usage is TRBJ2-3, with 9 bases fitting TRBD2. Unmatched junction bases numbered 3, after V lost 1 base and J lost 1 base. Germline CDR1 and CDR2: SGHTA and FQGNSA. This CDR3 is 16 amino acids long. CDR3 sequence (DNA): TGTGCCAGCAGCTTAGTCCAGCGGGGGGGCACAGATACGCAGTATTTT. Protein product: CASSLVQRGGTDTQYF.

The CDR3 DNA is TGTGCCACCAGTGATACCGAGGGGGATAGCAATCAGCCCCAGCATTTT. This gives the protein CATSDTEGDSNQPQHF. The V gene is TRBV24-1, the J gene TRBJ1-5; TRBD1 might be the D (6 bases). The CDR3 spans 16 residues. V lost 3 bases and J 0 bases, leaving 11 bases between the germline ends. Per the germline V gene, CDR1 is KGHDR and CDR2 is SFDVKD.

The chain couples TRBV10-2 to TRBJ1-5; D not resolved. From germline, CDR1 is WSHSY and CDR2 SAAADI. Deletions cut 3 bases from V and 7 bases from J, with 10 bases between. This CDR3 region has 13 residues. As DNA, the CDR3 is TGCGCCAGCAGTGAAGGAAGCGGCCAGCCCCAGCATTTT. Translating gives CASSEGSGQPQHF.